This T cell receptor (beta chain) is drawn from a study of shared clonotypes between healthy human individuals. Sequencing was performed with immunoSEQ multiplex PCR; in TCRdb, only in-frame clones are kept and a portion is missing. The data show approximately 2.1 million clones, with 93% seen just once and roughly 0.36% held by the top ten. Germline CDR1 reads LGHNA; CDR2 reads YNFKEQ. The CDR3 spans 16 residues. With V trimmed by 4 bases and J by 2 bases, 9 bases remained unmatched. The sequencing input was naive CD4+ T cells from PBMCs. Indicated subset: CD45RA+ positively selected. The TCR sequence derives from a man between 18 and 29 years old in good health. Some clones in this sample may be carry-over from other donors' samples. The V and J genes are TRBV4-2 and TRBJ2-7, with TRBD2 identical over 9 bases. The CDR3 spells CASSLNSGSPTYEQYF. The CDR3 bases are TGTGCCAGCAGCCTCAATAGCGGGAGCCCTACCTACGAGCAGTACTTC.